One and the same sample provided the 14 T cell receptor beta chains below, sequenced in a study of regulatory T cells in long-lasting Graves disease. According to the study, TCR beta libraries were built with iRepertoire HTBI primers and CDR3-region Arm-PCR. One entry per CDR3 protein results from TCRdb running MiXCR on the multiplex PCR reads. The sample lists more than 400,000 distinct CDR3 sequences; around 15% were seen once. Regarding time point: newly diagnosed GD, antithyroid drugs for less than 3 months. PBMCs provided the RNA from which the TCR library was made. This sample was also put to use in a study of T cells in Graves' hyperthyroidism and ophthalmopathy.

The material was peripheral blood mononuclear cells (PBMCs), obtained at new diagnosis, from a patient treated with antithyroid drugs. Every receptor here comes from a man in his forties with Graves disease.

The chain joins TRBV11-2 to TRBJ2-1; 10 nucleotides line up with TRBD2. V shed 5 bases, J shed 4 bases, and the junction held 11 bases outside the gene matches. Germline V gene data show CDR1 as SGHAT and CDR2 as FQNNGV. The CDR3 totals 17 residues. CDR3 sequence reads: CASSRKGTSAAYNEQFF. CDR3 sequence (DNA): TGTGCCAGCAGCAGAAAGGGGACTAGCGCCGCATACAATGAGCAGTTCTTC.

J is TRBJ1-1 and V is TRBV7-3, with 8 bases identical to TRBD1. Germline CDR1 SGHTA, CDR2 FQGTGA. Trimming took 4 bases from V and 1 from J; bases not matched to a gene: 17. This CDR3 has 19 amino acids. The CDR3 reads CASSSSVNRDRRTNTEAFF. CDR3 sequence (DNA): TGTGCCAGCAGCTCGTCCGTAAACCGGGACAGGAGGACGAACACTGAAGCTTTCTTT.

Only a few counts were recorded for this clonotype. J is TRBJ2-3 and V is TRBV7-9; D may be TRBD2 (5 bases). V was pared by 5 bases and J by 11 bases, with 11 bases between. The germline gives CDR1 SEHNR, CDR2 FQNEAQ (reference sequence). CDR3 length: 11 amino acids. The CDR3 DNA reads as TGTGCCAGCAGCCGCCTGGGAGAGCAGTATTTT. Translation: CASSRLGEQYF.

This clonotype was seen many times. The chain is built from TRBV9 and TRBJ2-7; D not resolved. The CDR3 is 15 residues long. Germline loops: CDR1 SGDLS, CDR2 YYNGEE. V was cut by 1 base and J by 2 bases, with 13 bases left in between. The CDR3: CASSVSADPTYEQYF. CDR3 nucleotides: TGTGCCAGCAGCGTATCCGCGGACCCTACCTACGAGCAGTACTTC.

This clonotype appeared many times. The J gene is TRBJ2-7, the V gene TRBV28; D unresolved. This CDR3 contains 10 residues. Per germline, CDR1 MDHEN and CDR2 SYDVKM. The ends were cut back, 1 base at V and 5 bases at J, with 0 bases in the middle. CDR3 in amino acids: CASSLYEQYF. In DNA form, the CDR3 reads TGTGCCAGCAGTTTATACGAGCAGTACTTC.

In its sample, this clonotype was seen many times. The rearrangement links TRBV28 to TRBJ1-2; tentatively, D is TRBD1 (6 bases). The CDR3 length is 14 residues. Germline values: CDR1 MDHEN, CDR2 SYDVKM. V lost 3 bases, J lost 5 bases, and 13 bases lay in between. CDR3 protein: CASSFPGTQYGYTF. CDR3 DNA sequence: TGTGCCAGCAGTTTCCCCGGGACACAATATGGCTACACCTTC.

This clonotype has a handful of counts. The chain links TRBV7-8 to TRBJ2-1; D may be TRBD1 or TRBD2 (6 bases each). The CDR3 extends over 15 amino acids. The germline gives CDR1 SGHVS, CDR2 FQNEAQ. V lost 5 bases and J 5 bases, leaving 16 bases between the germline ends. For the CDR3, the DNA is TGTGCCAGCAGCCACGTTTGGGGGGCAAACAATGAGCAGTTCTTC. Translating gives CASSHVWGANNEQFF.

This clonotype has at least ten counts. V and J are TRBV20-1 and TRBJ2-3; 7 bases are shared with TRBD2. The CDR3 totals 15 residues. The germline gives CDR1 DFQATT, CDR2 SNEGSKA (reference sequence). J gave up 1 base and V 6 bases, and 10 bases lay outside the gene matches. The CDR3 protein is CSARRLAVGTDTQYF. In DNA form, the CDR3 reads TGCAGTGCCCGGAGGCTAGCGGTGGGCACAGATACGCAGTATTTT.

CDR3 sequence (DNA): TGTGCCAGCAGCTTAGCTGGACTAGCGGGGATCACAGATACGCAGTATTTT. Translating gives CASSLAGLAGITDTQYF. The chain combines TRBV13 with TRBJ2-3, with TRBD2 matching 12 bases. The CDR3 runs 17 residues. CDR1 and CDR2 (germline): PRHDT, FYEKMQ (reference sequence). V dropped 1 base and J dropped 2; count of bases not matched to a gene: 4.

This clonotype was counted at least ten times. The rearrangement joins TRBV28 to TRBJ2-6; D may be TRBD1 (6 bases). Germline V gene data show CDR1 as MDHEN and CDR2 as SYDVKM. Trimming took off 2 bases at V and 0 bases at J, with 14 bases between the two ends. The CDR3 contains 18 residues. The DNA of the CDR3 is TGTGCCAGCAGTTTAGGAACCTCGGGACACTCTGGGGCCAACGTCCTGACTTTC. This codes for CASSLGTSGHSGANVLTF.

There are a few counts of this clonotype. The chain uses TRBV7-9 and TRBJ2-1; maybe TRBD2 (7 bases). CDR1 and CDR2 from the germline V gene are SEHNR and FQNEAQ (reference sequence). The CDR3 totals 14 residues. With 6 bases removed from V and 4 bases from J, the gap between germline ends came to 13 bases. CDR3 DNA sequence: TGTGCCAGCAGGGGGGGGGCGGCTTACAATGAGCAGTTCTTC. This codes for CASRGGAAYNEQFF.

This clonotype was seen more than once but under ten times. The CDR3 sequence is CASSLARDSVSNEQFF. CDR3 nucleotide sequence: TGCGCCAGCAGCTTGGCTCGGGACAGCGTCAGCAATGAGCAGTTCTTC. The chain uses TRBV5-1 and TRBJ2-1; 7 bases fit TRBD1. Germline V gene lookup returns CDR1 SGHRS and CDR2 YFSETQ. CDR3 size: 16 residues. The J segment lost 6 bases and the V segment lost 0 bases, leaving 9 bases of the junction unmatched.

At least ten counts were recorded for this clonotype. The CDR3 DNA follows: TGTGCCAGCAGTGCAGCGGGTCTCTCCTACAATGAGCAGTTCTTC. Translation gives CASSAAGLSYNEQFF. The rearrangement joins TRBV12-3 or TRBV12-4 to TRBJ2-1; weak D call: TRBD2 (6 bases). Deletions cut 5 bases from V and 0 bases from J, with 11 bases between. The CDR3 is 15 amino acids.

This clonotype came up many times. This chain links TRBV18 with TRBJ1-4; possibly TRBD1 for D (6 bases). With 5 bases removed from V and 5 bases from J, the gap between germline ends came to 15 bases. The length of the CDR3 is 15 residues. Germline lookup yields CDR1 KGHSH and CDR2 LQKENI. CDR3 in DNA: TGTGCCAGCTCAGCCGACAGGAGCCCGAATGAAAAACTGTTTTTT. The encoded protein is CASSADRSPNEKLFF.